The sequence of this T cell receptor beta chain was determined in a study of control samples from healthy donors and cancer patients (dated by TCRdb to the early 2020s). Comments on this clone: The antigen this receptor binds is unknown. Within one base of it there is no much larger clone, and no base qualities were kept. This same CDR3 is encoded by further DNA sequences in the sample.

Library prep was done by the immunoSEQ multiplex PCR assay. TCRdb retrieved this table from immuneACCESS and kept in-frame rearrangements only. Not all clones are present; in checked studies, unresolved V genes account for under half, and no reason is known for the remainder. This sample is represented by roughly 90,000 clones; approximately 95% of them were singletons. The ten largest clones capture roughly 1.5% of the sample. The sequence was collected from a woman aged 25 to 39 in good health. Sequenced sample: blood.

The DNA sequence is given as TGTGCCAGCAGTTATCCGGCTTACGAGCAGTACTTC. This yields the protein CASSYPAYEQYF. This chain joins TRBV28 to TRBJ2-7; the D gene lacks a confident call. From the germline V gene, CDR1 is MDHEN and CDR2 is SYDVKM. V and J are truncated by 4 bases and 4 bases respectively, leaving an intervening sequence of 8 bases. Measured from the cysteine to the phenylalanine, the CDR3 is 12 residues long. The kept DNA is CDR3 alone, 36 bases in frame from the first base. Extended through the reference TRBV28 and TRBJ2-7 proteins, this CDR3 yields the full variable domain: DVKVTQSSRYLVKRTGEKVFLECVQDMDHENMFWYRQDPGLGLRLIYFSYDVKMKEKGDIPEGYSVSREKKERFSLILESASTNQTSMYLCASSYPAYEQYFGPGTRLTVT.